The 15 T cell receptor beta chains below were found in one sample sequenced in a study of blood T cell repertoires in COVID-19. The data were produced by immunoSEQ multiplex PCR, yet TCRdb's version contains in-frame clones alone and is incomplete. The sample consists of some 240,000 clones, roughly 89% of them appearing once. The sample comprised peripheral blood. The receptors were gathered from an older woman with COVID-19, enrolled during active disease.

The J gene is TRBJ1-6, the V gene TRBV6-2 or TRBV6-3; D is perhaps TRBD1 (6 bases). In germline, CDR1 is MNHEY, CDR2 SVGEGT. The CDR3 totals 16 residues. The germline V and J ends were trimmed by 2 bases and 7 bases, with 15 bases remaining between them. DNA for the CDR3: TGTGCCAGCAGTTACGCGGGGGCCGATGTGAATTCACCCCTCCACTTT. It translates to CASSYAGADVNSPLHF.

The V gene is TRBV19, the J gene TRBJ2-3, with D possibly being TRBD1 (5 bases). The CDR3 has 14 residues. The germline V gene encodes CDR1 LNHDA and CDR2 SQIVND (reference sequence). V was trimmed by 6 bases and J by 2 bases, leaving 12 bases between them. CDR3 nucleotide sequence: TGTGCCAGTAGGACAGAACTTACCACAGATACGCAGTATTTT. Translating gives CASRTELTTDTQYF.

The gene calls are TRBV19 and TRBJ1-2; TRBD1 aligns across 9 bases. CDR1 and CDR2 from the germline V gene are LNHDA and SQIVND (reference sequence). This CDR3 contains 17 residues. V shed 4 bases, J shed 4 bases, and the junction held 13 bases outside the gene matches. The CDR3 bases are TGTGCCAGTAGTACCACAGGGGGCGCGGAAAAAATCTATGGCTACACCTTC. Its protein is CASSTTGGAEKIYGYTF.

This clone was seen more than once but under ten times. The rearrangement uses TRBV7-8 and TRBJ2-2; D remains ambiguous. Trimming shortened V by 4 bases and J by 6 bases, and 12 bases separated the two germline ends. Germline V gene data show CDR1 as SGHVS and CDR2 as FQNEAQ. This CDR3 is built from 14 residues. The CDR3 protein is CASSSQLSSGELFF. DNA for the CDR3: TGTGCCAGCAGCTCCCAATTGAGTTCCGGGGAGCTGTTTTTT. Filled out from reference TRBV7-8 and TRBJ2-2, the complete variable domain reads GAGVSQSPRYKVAKRGQDVALRCDPISGHVSLFWYQQALGQGPEFLTYFQNEAQLDKSGLPSDRFFAERPEGSVSTLKIQRTQQEDSAVYLCASSSQLSSGELFFGEGSRLTVL.

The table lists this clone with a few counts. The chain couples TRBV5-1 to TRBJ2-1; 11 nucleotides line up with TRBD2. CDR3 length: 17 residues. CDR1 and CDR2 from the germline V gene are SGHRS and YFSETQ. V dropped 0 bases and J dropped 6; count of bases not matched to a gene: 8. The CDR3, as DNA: TGCGCCAGCAGCTTGGGCACACTAGCGGGGGTCGGCAATGAGCAGTTCTTC. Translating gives CASSLGTLAGVGNEQFF.

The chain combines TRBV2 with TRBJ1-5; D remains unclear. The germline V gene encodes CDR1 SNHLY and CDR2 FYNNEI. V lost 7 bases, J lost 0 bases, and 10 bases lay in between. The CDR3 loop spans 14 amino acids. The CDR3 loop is CASMARNSNQPQHF. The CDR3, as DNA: TGTGCCAGCATGGCACGAAATAGCAATCAGCCCCAGCATTTT.

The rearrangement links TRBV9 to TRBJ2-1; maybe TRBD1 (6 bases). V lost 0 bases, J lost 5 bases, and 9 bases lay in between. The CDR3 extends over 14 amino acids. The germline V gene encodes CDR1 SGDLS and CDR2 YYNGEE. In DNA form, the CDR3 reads TGTGCCAGCAGCGTAGAGGGACACAACAATGAGCAGTTCTTC. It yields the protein CASSVEGHNNEQFF.

The CDR3 DNA sequence: TGTGCCAGCAGCCCATCAGGGGTAAGGGTTACTATCGAGCAGTACTTC. It yields the protein CASSPSGVRVTIEQYF. The J gene is TRBJ2-7, the V gene TRBV3-1 (or the pseudogene TRBV3-2); TRBD1 is a possible D gene (6 bases). This CDR3 spans 16 amino acids. CDR1 and CDR2 (germline): LGHDT, YNNKEL (reference sequence). V lost 4 bases and J 6 bases, leaving 22 bases between the germline ends.

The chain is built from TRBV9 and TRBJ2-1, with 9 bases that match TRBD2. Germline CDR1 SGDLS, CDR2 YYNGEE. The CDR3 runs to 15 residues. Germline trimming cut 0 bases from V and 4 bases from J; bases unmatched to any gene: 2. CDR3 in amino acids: CASSVASGGYNEQFF. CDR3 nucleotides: TGTGCCAGCAGCGTAGCCAGCGGGGGGTACAATGAGCAGTTCTTC.

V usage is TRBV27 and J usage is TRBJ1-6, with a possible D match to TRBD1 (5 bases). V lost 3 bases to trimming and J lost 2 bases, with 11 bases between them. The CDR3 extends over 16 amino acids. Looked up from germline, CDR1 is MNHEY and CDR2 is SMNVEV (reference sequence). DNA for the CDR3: TGTGCCAGCAGTTTCATTCCAGGGACCTATAATTCACCCCTCCACTTT. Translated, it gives CASSFIPGTYNSPLHF.

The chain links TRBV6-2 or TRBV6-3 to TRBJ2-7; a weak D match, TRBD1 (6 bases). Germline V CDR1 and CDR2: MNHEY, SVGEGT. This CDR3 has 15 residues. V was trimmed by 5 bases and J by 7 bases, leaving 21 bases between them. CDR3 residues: CASSQTQGELSEQYF. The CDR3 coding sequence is TGTGCCAGCAGTCAGACACAGGGTGAATTGAGTGAGCAGTACTTC.

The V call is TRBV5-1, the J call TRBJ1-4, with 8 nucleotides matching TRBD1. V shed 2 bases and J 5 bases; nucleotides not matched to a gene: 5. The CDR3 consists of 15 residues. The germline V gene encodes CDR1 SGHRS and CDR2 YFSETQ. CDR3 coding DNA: TGCGCCAGCAGCTTAACCGGGACAGGAAATGAAAAACTGTTTTTT. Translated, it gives CASSLTGTGNEKLFF.

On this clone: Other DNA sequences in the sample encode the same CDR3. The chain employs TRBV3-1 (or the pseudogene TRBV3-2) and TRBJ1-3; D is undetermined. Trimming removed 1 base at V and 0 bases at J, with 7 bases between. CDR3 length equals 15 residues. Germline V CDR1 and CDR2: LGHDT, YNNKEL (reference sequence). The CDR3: CASSQGRSSGNTIYF. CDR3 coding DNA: TGTGCCAGCAGCCAAGGTCGGAGCTCTGGAAACACCATATATTTT.

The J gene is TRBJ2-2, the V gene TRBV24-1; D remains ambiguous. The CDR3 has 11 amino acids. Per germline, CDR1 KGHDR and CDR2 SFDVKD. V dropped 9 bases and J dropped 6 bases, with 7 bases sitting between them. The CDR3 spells CATALAGELFF. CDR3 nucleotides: TGTGCCACCGCCCTAGCCGGGGAGCTGTTTTTT.

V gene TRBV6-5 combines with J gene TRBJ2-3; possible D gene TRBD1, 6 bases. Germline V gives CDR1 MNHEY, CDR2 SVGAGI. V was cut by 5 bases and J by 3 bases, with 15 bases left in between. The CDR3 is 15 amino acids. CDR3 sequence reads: CASSRAPRGTDTQYF. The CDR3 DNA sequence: TGTGCCAGCAGTCGGGCTCCTAGGGGGACAGATACGCAGTATTTT.